Given below is one TCR beta chain in context. The sample is drawn from a study of blood T cell repertoires in COVID-19. Study-level background: In each case, the material was cDNA or gDNA derived from T cells, B-cell-depleted T cells, or PBMCs.

As originally analysed: Reference gene primers were amplified, and this amplification served to estimate nucleated cell counts. Measured with immunoSEQ multiplex PCR; TCRdb has only the in-frame clones, and not every one. The DNA gave D and trimming, while V, J and clone size come from that table. The sample lists 70,000 or so clones, around 75% occurring once. CDR1 is SGHTA, CDR2 FQGNSA, per germline. V was pared by 0 bases and J by 7 bases, with 8 bases of the junction left unmatched. This CDR3 is built from 15 residues. Input material: peripheral blood. The clonotype comes from a man aged 70 or older with acute or convalescent COVID-19. This chain links TRBV7-2 with TRBJ2-7; 8 nucleotides match TRBD2. The CDR3 region is CASSLAPTSGGEQYF. CDR3 coding DNA: TGTGCCAGCAGCTTAGCCCCTACTAGCGGAGGGGAGCAGTACTTC.